This entry features one TCR beta chain sequence. Antigen specificity is unknown. The source of the sample is a study of graft-versus-host responses after intestinal transplantation. Overall study context: All recipients were transplanted with multivisceral, liver-intestinal, or isolated intestinal grafts. Recipients across the board were started on anti-thymocyte globulin induction, then kept on tacrolimus and steroids for 2 to 4 years. Study-wide results and caveats: The authors found GvH clones in recipient marrow, some appearing first in ileum or blood. Early after transplant, HvG clones declined as circulating GvH clones peaked.

The CDR3 is 16 amino acids. J gave up 9 bases and V 3 bases, and 7 bases lay outside the gene matches. Per the germline V gene, CDR1 is LGHNT and CDR2 is FRNRAP. The repertoire was sequenced with immunoSEQ multiplex PCR; TCRdb's copy has only in-frame clones and lacks some. In the table there are about 82,000 clones, roughly 89% of which are singletons. The TCR comes from a human donor who received an intestinal transplant. The material sequenced was unstimulated CD4+ T cells sorted from spleen or lymph node cells, taken before intestinal transplant. The chain has TRBV12-5 and TRBJ2-1; 14 nucleotides agree with TRBD2. The CDR3 DNA reads TGTGCTAGTGGTTTTCTGACTAGCGGGGGGGCCAGTGAGCAGTTCTTC. Protein sequence: CASGFLTSGGASEQFF. Together with reference TRBV12-5 and TRBJ2-1, the CDR3 gives the full variable domain: DARVTQTPRHKVTEMGQEVTMRCQPILGHNTVFWYRQTMMQGLELLAYFRNRAPLDDSGMPKDRFSAEMPDATLATLKIQPSEPRDSAVYFCASGFLTSGGASEQFFGPGTRLTVL.